The present T cell receptor beta chain was sequenced within a study of blood T cell repertoires in COVID-19 (dated by TCRdb to 2018 to 2021). For the wider study: Collaborator samples came from the United States, Italy and Spain and covered acute and convalescent phases of COVID-19. The material from the prospective study consisted of cDNA or gDNA derived from T cells, B-cell-depleted T cells, or PBMCs. Subjects who had been exposed to COVID-19, were actively infected with it, or had recovered from it provided the deeply sampled blood TCRbeta repertoires that made up the dataset. A freely available public database, intended as a resource for researchers studying the immune response to SARS-CoV-2, is where the repertoires were released. Samples were obtained from the ongoing ImmuneRACE study (first 160 participants) and from about 1,300 subjects provided by 6 global collaborators. The sample metadata nearly always contained a de-identified subject ID, COVID-19 status, age in years and sex. Where available, HLA class I and class II types were taken from metadata supplied by the sample provider and were not determined by assay-based typing.

Overall study outcomes, separate from this receptor: The quantity of clinical and demographic metadata differed by source and by participant and was supplied without curation.

Each collaborating institution followed its own protocols to collect whole blood in K2EDTA tubes. For TCRbeta analysis, collaborators shipped samples in one of three forms: frozen whole blood, isolated PBMCs, or DNA extracted from either of those sample types. Sequences SGHAT (CDR1) and FQNNGV (CDR2) are obtained from the germline V gene. The trim is 3 bases for V and 4 bases for J, with a gap of 12 bases between the germline ends. Counted from cysteine to phenylalanine, this CDR3 has 15 amino acids. Only the CDR3 portion is preserved as DNA: 45 bases, with reading frame beginning at the first base. TCRbeta CDR3 regions were amplified from genomic DNA by means of the immunoSEQ Assay, a bias-controlled multiplex PCR. The study's processing was this. The number of nucleated cells in each sample was estimated from the amplification of reference gene primers within the assay. To quantify the absolute abundance of each unique TCRbeta CDR3 rearrangement, sequence reads were collapsed and filtered. For each sample, productive Simpson clonality was calculated as the square root of Simpson's diversity index across productive rearrangements. This is the immuneACCESS table as TCRdb keeps it, with only in-frame sequences that have V and J called. A part of the clones is gone; compared with another copy, unresolved V genes explain less than half, and the rest is unexplained. V and J calls plus clone size are reproduced from that table; the DNA served to infer D and trimming. Present in this sample are around 30,000 clones, 90% of which were seen just once. Under 2% of the sample goes to the ten largest clones.

Comment on this clone: Its cognate antigen has yet to be identified. The sample holds no much larger clone one base away, and base qualities are not on file.

The sample consisted of peripheral blood. The sequence came from a man aged 55 to 70 with active COVID-19. The chain was built from TRBV11-2 and TRBJ2-2, with an unclear D gene assignment. Read as DNA, the sequence is TGTGCCAGCAGCTTTGCGCAGGTTCCCACCGGGGAGCTGTTTTTT. Its protein reads: CASSFAQVPTGELFF.